The T cell receptor (beta chain) under discussion was sequenced for a study of cytomegalovirus exposure and HLA in healthy donors (dated 2017 in TCRdb). Regarding the research as a whole: An earlier analysis of a few hundred of the donors reported approximately 280 Gb of sequence data and 95 million to 130 million unique TCR beta sequences obtained from about 179 million T cells. Typing coverage differed by locus: A, B, C, DRB1 and DQB1 were typed in about 629-640 donors, DQA1 in approximately 520, DPA1 in nearly 610, and DPB1 in roughly 470. An early release that covered about 600 HLA-typed donors contained 250 to 350 gigabases of sequencing data and tens of millions of unique TCR sequences. Rather than using new phenotypic data, the later analysis identified candidate immune exposures from TCR beta sequences and from how often those sequences occurred across donors. The study aimed to test whether cataloging public T cell receptors could reveal signatures of past pathogen exposure. In addition to the first cohort of about 650 subjects, a separate validation cohort of 120 different subjects was used. Across 398 genotyped donors of the cohort, an average of roughly 250,000 unique TCR beta nucleotide sequences per donor were sequenced, and around 19% of those sequences were non-productive. An earlier analysis of 587 of the donors used high-throughput TCR beta sequencing to judge whether each TCR beta V gene segment behaved as functional or pseudogenic. A later genetic analysis took genome-wide SNP genotypes for about three fifths of the 666 donors and used that subset as a discovery cohort. A later analysis re-analyzed previously published TCR beta repertoires from roughly 600 donors and added high-resolution HLA genotyping to study TCR occurrence patterns. Of the approximately 400 genotyped donors, roughly 80% fell in the genetic ancestry cluster associated with self-reported Caucasian donors. Every discovery cohort repertoire had been produced on one sequencing platform. A handful of DR-DQ haplotypes were handled as single units for association and clustering because linkage in the cohort was strong. HLA typing included class I and class II loci at four-digit resolution. To predict cytomegalovirus infection status, the study brought together high-throughput TCR immunosequencing, statistical association of individual TCRs with disease status, and machine learning. Alongside the repertoire data, information on donor age, sex, ethnicity and CMV serostatus was compiled. The study used immunosequencing to profile the T cell repertoires of 600 to 850 subjects and linked those repertoires to cytomegalovirus serostatus. Study-level results and caveats: Cytomegalovirus status was reported to be diagnosed by the classifier with high specificity and sensitivity in both the original and validation cohorts. In the study, some 160 TCR beta chains were listed as associated with cytomegalovirus. The presence/absence analyses assumed that sequencing depth was roughly uniform across donors, and that assumption may not be true. The authors suggested that the approach could potentially be extended to other disease states and immunological phenotypes. A further reported finding was that TCR beta sequences accurately predicted the HLA-A and HLA-B alleles for most subjects in the first cohort. In a later analysis, HLA-associated TCR beta chains showed more clonal expansion and lower generation probabilities than non-associated chains that were equally common. In vitro tests confirmed that a few of the cytomegalovirus-associated TCR beta chains recognize cytomegalovirus antigens. According to a later analysis, most CMV-associated TCR beta chains appeared to be HLA-restricted, and the HLA associations seemed to be driven largely by CMV exposure. The cohort was sequenced for TCR beta chains only, and without alpha or paired-chain data the features that could be detected were limited. Most TCR sequences were seen in very few donors, while some public TCRs were found in many individuals. Correlated functional status among segregating V segments might reflect linkage disequilibrium, but an unknown experimental factor could not be ruled out. Strong co-occurrence of HLA alleles, especially DR and DQ, made assigning TCR associations to individual alleles difficult. According to a later analysis, parvovirus B19, influenza, CMV and Epstein-Barr virus appeared linked to several top co-occurrence clusters. A cluster of highly shared sequence variants was judged likely to represent a technical artifact of the sequencing pipeline. The only immune exposure information available for the cohort was CMV serostatus. Seventeen rarely observed V segments, including chromosome 9 orphons, were excluded from the earlier analysis of about 610 of the donors because counts were too low. At a false discovery rate of 0.05, a later analysis linked some 17,000 TCR beta sequences to specific HLA alleles. According to a later analysis, TCR association rates differed among HLA loci, with DRB1 alleles showing the most associated TCRs and HLA-C alleles showing the fewest. According to a later genetic analysis, donors in an Asian-associated ancestry cluster had fewer N-insertions in productive TCRs than the approximately 690-donor mean. In a later genetic analysis, a missense DCLRE1C variant was associated with V-gene and J-gene trimming of TCR beta chains, and the association was replicated in an independent cohort. An earlier analysis of approximately 500 of the donors showed that most TCR beta V segments appeared in productive rearrangements either about 90% or about 30% of the time, which broadly matched IMGT annotations. Because HLA typing was unavailable for some donors at each locus, only the typed subset was used in association tests. The 87-base-pair reads could not distinguish some IMGT-functional V segments, including TRBV6-2 and TRBV6-3, so those segments were excluded.

Note on this clone: Its antigen has not been determined.

The junction shows trimming of 7 bases on V and 2 bases on J, plus 12 bases between the germline ends. Inclusive of the bounding cysteine and phenylalanine, the CDR3 is 14 residues long. The kept DNA is CDR3 alone, 42 bases in frame from the first base. CDR1 and CDR2, looked up from the germline V gene (reference sequence), are LNHDA and SQIVND. Libraries came from the immunoSEQ multiplex PCR assay. For the multiplex PCR, a mixture combining 60 forward primers for TCR Vbeta segments and 13 reverse primers for TCR Jbeta segments was used. A multiplex PCR assay on genomic DNA amplified the CDR3 region of rearranged TCR beta genes. Amplified TCR beta libraries were sequenced as 87-base-pair reads on the Illumina HiSeq System. Concerning the study's data processing: A later analysis tallied tens of millions of unique TCR beta chains across the approximately 670 repertoires, and some 12 million of those chains were shared by two or more donors. A nearest-neighbor algorithm error-corrected the raw reads and collapsed the reads into unique sequences, merging closely related sequences to remove PCR and sequencing errors. CDR3 sequences were aligned to IMGT reference sequences to assign V, D and J gene segments. For a sequence to be retained, at least a six-nucleotide match to both a V gene segment and a J gene segment was required. Rearrangements were classified as productive when the CDR3 lacked stop codons and remained in frame with V and J, and all other rearrangements were classified as non-productive. CDR3 was defined by IMGT convention, running from the second conserved V-encoded cysteine to the conserved J-encoded phenylalanine. The earlier analysis of roughly 590 of the donors excluded any sequence lacking an unambiguous match to a single V gene segment. In an earlier analysis of approximately 590 of the donors, a V segment was called functional when productive rearrangements were above 56.7%, and segregating when the standard deviation between donors exceeded 5%. To diagnose cytomegalovirus status from the catalog of TCR beta chain sequences, a statistical classification framework was built. In a later analysis, V and J genes were assigned by comparing TCR nucleotide sequences against IMGT/GENE-DB human TR gene sequences. In a later analysis, CDR3 sequences and most-parsimonious VDJ recombination scenarios were assigned using the TCRdist pipeline. In a later analysis, each TCR beta chain was defined by its CDR3 amino acid sequence together with its V-gene family, and reads lacking a unique V-gene family were excluded. A later analysis removed several hundred highly shared, low-generation-probability nucleotide sequences to deal with suspected cross-contamination and a sequencing artifact. A later analysis calculated a clonal expansion index for each public chain from normalized within-repertoire ranks of inferred template counts. Generation probabilities in a later analysis came from a VDJ recombination model fitted to out-of-frame rearrangements, and those results were checked against IGoR. A later analysis scored TCR-TCR, TCR-HLA and TCR-CMV co-occurrence with hypergeometric tests, applying a repertoire-size bias correction to TCR pairs. A later analysis estimated false discovery rates by permuting HLA or CMV assignments 20 times. In a later analysis, co-occurring TCRs were grouped using DBSCAN, with TCRdist sequence similarity added in when clustering inside HLA-allele-positive subsets. Repertoires with fewer than 30,000 or more than 120,000 public chains, plus five repertoires with anomalous nucleotide sharing, were excluded from co-occurrence clustering. This immuneACCESS table, as held by TCRdb, lists in-frame sequences with V and J called but not all clones. Of the missing ones, under half trace to an unresolved V gene in checked studies; the others have no known cause. The V and J calls and clone size come from that table; D and trimming were worked out from the DNA. The sample's clone listing holds about 48,000 clones. 2.1% of the sample goes to the ten largest clones.

The cohort consisted of 670 or so healthy bone marrow donors. At the time of sampling, all cohort members were nominally healthy, though unrecorded immune exposures were likely present. The donor tested CMV seronegative and was one of the 352 seronegative cohort members. Every donor gave a peripheral blood sample, and the peripheral blood mononuclear cells from that sample were used for TCR beta sequencing. The Qiagen DNeasy Blood Extraction Kit was used to extract genomic DNA from the blood cell samples. The TCR sequence derives from a woman in her forties in good health and CMV-seronegative. The V and J genes are TRBV19 and TRBJ1-5, and perhaps TRBD1 as D gene, on 5 matching bases. Source material: PBMCs. The CDR3 loop reads CASTVTEGNQPQHF. The nucleotide sequence reads as follows: TGTGCCAGTACCGTGACAGAAGGCAATCAGCCCCAGCATTTT.